These T cell receptor beta chains were read from a single sample in a study of T cells in Graves' hyperthyroidism and ophthalmopathy. TCRdb reprocessed the multiplex PCR reads with MiXCR, giving one entry per CDR3 protein. The sample lists roughly 400,000 distinct CDR3 sequences; more than 13% were seen once. The specimen was blood. These receptors all come from a man over 45 with Graves' ophthalmopathy. Both conserved end residues are part of each CDR3. Each record gives: CDR3 DNA, CDR3 protein, D gene, J gene, clone size, V gene. The D gene is left open where the match is weak. Clone size is stated in some rows and not others, as once, few, many or a class when expanded.

CDR3 DNA: TGTGCCAGCAGCCTAGCGGGAGGGAGCATCGATACGCAGTATTTT
CDR3 protein: CASSLAGGSIDTQYF
D gene: TRBD2
J gene: TRBJ2-3
clone size: many
V gene: TRBV11-2

CDR3 DNA: TGTGCTAGTGGTTTGGTAGTCTCTAGCGGGGACAATGAGCAGTTCTTC
CDR3 protein: CASGLVVSSGDNEQFF
D gene: TRBD2
J gene: TRBJ2-1
clone size: few
V gene: TRBV12-5

CDR3 DNA: TGTGCCAGCACCCCGGACAGGACCTACAATGAGCAGTTCTTC
CDR3 protein: CASTPDRTYNEQFF
D gene: TRBD1
J gene: TRBJ2-1
clone size: many
V gene: TRBV2

CDR3 DNA: TGTGCCAGCAGCTCCGTAGAGGGGGACCCAGCTTTCTTT
CDR3 protein: CASSSVEGDPAFF
D gene: .
J gene: TRBJ1-1
clone size: .
V gene: TRBV7-6

CDR3 DNA: TGCGCCAGCAGCGTCGGGGGCCTCGCGGAGAAGTACAATGAGCAGTTCTTC
CDR3 protein: CASSVGGLAEKYNEQFF
D gene: .
J gene: TRBJ2-1
clone size: once
V gene: TRBV4-1

CDR3 DNA: TGCAGTGCTAGTTTAAGGGAGGAGCTGTTTTTT
CDR3 protein: CSASLREELFF
D gene: .
J gene: TRBJ2-2
clone size: .
V gene: TRBV20-1

CDR3 DNA: TGTGCCATCAGTGGGACGGGGACTGCAGAGACCCAGTACTTC
CDR3 protein: CAISGTGTAETQYF
D gene: .
J gene: TRBJ2-5
clone size: many
V gene: TRBV10-3

CDR3 DNA: TGTGCCAGTACCGGGGGACAGGGGCTTCATAGCGGCAATCAGCCCCAGCATTTT
CDR3 protein: CASTGGQGLHSGNQPQHF
D gene: TRBD1
J gene: TRBJ1-5
clone size: many
V gene: TRBV19

CDR3 DNA: TGTGCCAGCAGGACAGAAGGAGGCGGGGAAAAACTGTTTTTT
CDR3 protein: CASRTEGGGEKLFF
D gene: .
J gene: TRBJ1-4
clone size: few
V gene: TRBV6-1

CDR3 DNA: TGTGCCAGCAGCCACAAAGCCCAGCGGGTATCCTACGAGCAGTACTTC
CDR3 protein: CASSHKAQRVSYEQYF
D gene: .
J gene: TRBJ2-7
clone size: many
V gene: TRBV13

CDR3 DNA: TGTGCCAGCAGCTCCCCGGCAGGGAGGCAGCCCCAGCATTTT
CDR3 protein: CASSSPAGRQPQHF
D gene: .
J gene: TRBJ1-5
clone size: many
V gene: TRBV3-1